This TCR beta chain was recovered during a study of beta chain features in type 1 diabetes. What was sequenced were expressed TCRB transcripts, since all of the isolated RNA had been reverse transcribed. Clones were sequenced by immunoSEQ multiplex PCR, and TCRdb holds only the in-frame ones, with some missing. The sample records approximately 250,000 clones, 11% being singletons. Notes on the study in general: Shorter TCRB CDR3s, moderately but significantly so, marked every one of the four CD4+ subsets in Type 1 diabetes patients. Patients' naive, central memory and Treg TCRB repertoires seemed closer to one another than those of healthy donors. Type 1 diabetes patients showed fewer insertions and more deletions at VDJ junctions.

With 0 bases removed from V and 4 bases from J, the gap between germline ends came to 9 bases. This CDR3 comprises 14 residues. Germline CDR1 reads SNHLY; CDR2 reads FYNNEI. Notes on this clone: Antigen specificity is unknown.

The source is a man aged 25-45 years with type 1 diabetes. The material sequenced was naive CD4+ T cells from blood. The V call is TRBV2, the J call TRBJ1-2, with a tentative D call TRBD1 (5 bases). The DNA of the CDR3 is TGTGCCAGCAGTGAAGCGCGGGGACCCTATGGCTACACCTTC. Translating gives CASSEARGPYGYTF.